The 22 T cell receptor beta chains below all came from one sample that was sequenced in a study of T cell responses to AZD1222 COVID-19 vaccine (dated by TCRdb to the early 2020s). Interpreted using the paper, the time point label stands for: baseline before first vaccination. The protocol used for the library was the immunoSEQ multiplex PCR assay. TCRdb holds this immuneACCESS table with in-frame rearrangements only. Some clones are missing; in checked studies, unresolved V genes explain under half, and the rest has no known cause. Present in this sample are some 110,000 clones, almost 90% of which were seen just once. The ten largest make up over 7.5% of the sample. The sample consisted of peripheral blood, taken on day 0 of AZD1222 vaccination. The receptors shown here come from an adult in good health.

The chain carries TRBV19 and TRBJ1-2; 9 bases match TRBD1. CDR3 size: 18 residues. CDR1 is LNHDA and CDR2 is SQIVND in the germline V gene (reference sequence). V lost 6 bases, J lost 3 bases, and 17 bases stayed unmatched. The CDR3 reads CASSTTGGAILSYYGYTF. CDR3 bases: TGTGCCAGTAGCACTACAGGGGGCGCGATCCTTTCTTACTATGGCTACACCTTC.

This sequence joins TRBV2 and TRBJ1-2; tentatively, D is TRBD1 (5 bases). CDR3 length: 14 amino acids. Germline CDR1 reads SNHLY; CDR2 reads FYNNEI. V lost 8 bases, J lost 4 bases, and 17 bases lay in between. The CDR3 reads CASLRQGSGYGYTF. CDR3 bases: TGTGCCAGCCTCCGGCAGGGATCTGGCTATGGCTACACCTTC.

This clone occurred once. The CDR3 DNA reads TGTGCCAGCTCACCGCGGACAGATTCTCAGCCCCAGCATTTT. Protein: CASSPRTDSQPQHF. This chain uses TRBV18 with TRBJ1-5, with D possibly TRBD1 on 6 matching bases. Germline lookup yields CDR1 KGHSH and CDR2 LQKENI. The V and J ends lost 3 bases and 6 bases respectively, with 12 bases between them. CDR3 length: 14 residues.

V and J are TRBV28 and TRBJ2-3; 14 positions agree with TRBD2. Germline CDR1 MDHEN, CDR2 SYDVKM. V was clipped by 5 bases and J by 5 bases; unmatched bases: 9. The CDR3 is 17 residues long. CDR3: CASSPTSGGALVDTQYF. CDR3 sequence (DNA): TGTGCCAGCAGTCCGACTAGCGGGGGGGCTTTGGTAGATACGCAGTATTTT.

The CDR3 protein is CASSPSPSRDTGELFF. CDR3 nucleotides: TGTGCCAGCAGCCCCAGCCCATCGAGAGACACCGGGGAGCTGTTTTTT. V gene TRBV7-9 combines with J gene TRBJ2-2; D call uncertain. This CDR3 comprises 16 residues. CDR1 is SEHNR and CDR2 is FQNEAQ in the germline V gene (reference sequence). V lost 5 bases and J 3 bases, leaving 16 bases between the germline ends.

This clone was recorded only once. The chain has TRBV13 and TRBJ2-7; TRBD1 agrees at 9 bases. CDR1 PRHDT and CDR2 FYEKMQ come from the germline V gene (reference sequence). After removal of 5 bases from V and 6 bases from J, the junction contained 11 bases not matched to a gene. The CDR3 length is 15 residues. The CDR3 sequence is CASSPSVRTGVEQYF. The CDR3 DNA sequence: TGTGCCAGCAGCCCATCTGTACGGACAGGGGTCGAGCAGTACTTC.

The table lists this clone with a count of one. V usage is TRBV29-1 and J usage is TRBJ1-2; 9 bases match TRBD1. The CDR3 length is 13 residues. J gave up 6 bases and V 1 base, and 3 bases lay outside the gene matches. The germline V gene encodes CDR1 SQVTM and CDR2 ANQGSEA. In DNA, the CDR3 is TGCAGCGTTGAAGGACAGGGGGTTGATGGCTACACCTTC. It encodes CSVEGQGVDGYTF.

The chain has TRBV20-1 and TRBJ1-1, with a weak D call TRBD1 (5 bases). Germline V gene lookup returns CDR1 DFQATT and CDR2 SNEGSKA (reference sequence). Trimming cost V 3 bases and J 4 bases, with 12 bases left between them. There are 13 residues in the CDR3. DNA for the CDR3: TGCAGTGCTAGTCAGGCCGGGGGCACTGAAGCTTTCTTT. Protein product: CSASQAGGTEAFF.

The chain links TRBV5-5 to TRBJ2-5; possibly TRBD2 for D (6 bases). The CDR3 length is 16 residues. Trimming cost V 4 bases and J 0 bases, with 16 bases left between them. Looked up from germline, CDR1 is SGHKS and CDR2 is YYEKEE (reference sequence). In nucleotides, the CDR3 is TGTGCCAGCAGCGCATTAGGACGGGAGTACCAAGAGACCCAGTACTTC. Its protein product is CASSALGREYQETQYF.

The V gene is TRBV9, the J gene TRBJ1-5; no clear D. Germline loops: CDR1 SGDLS, CDR2 YYNGEE. Deletions cut 5 bases from V and 1 base from J, with 10 bases between. The CDR3 length is 14 residues. DNA of the CDR3: TGTGCCAGCAGTATGACGGAAAGCAATCAGCCCCAGCATTTT. Its translation is CASSMTESNQPQHF.

This clone appeared a single time. This sequence joins TRBV7-3 and TRBJ2-6; D remains unclear. The CDR3 is made up of 16 amino acids. Germline values: CDR1 SGHTA, CDR2 FQGTGA. V shed 9 bases and J shed 0 bases, with 15 bases lying between them. The CDR3 nucleotides read TGTGCCAGTAGAGGTGAGTTCGACTCTGGGGCCAACGTCCTGACTTTC. Translation: CASRGEFDSGANVLTF. Together with reference TRBV7-3 and TRBJ2-6, the CDR3 gives the full variable domain: GAGVSQTPSNKVTEKGKYVELRCDPISGHTALYWYRQSLGQGPEFLIYFQGTGAADDSGLPNDRFFAVRPEGSVSTLKIQRTERGDSAVYLCASRGEFDSGANVLTFGAGSRLTVL.

This chain connects TRBV6-2 or TRBV6-3 to TRBJ2-2, with TRBD2 matching 9 bases. CDR3 size: 21 residues. From germline, CDR1 is MNHEY and CDR2 SVGEGT. V gave up 3 bases and J gave up 6 bases; unmatched junction bases: 23. CDR3 coding DNA: TGTGCCAGCAGTTATAATTCCTCACCGGGACTAGCAGGGAAGAGCCCCGGGGAGCTGTTTTTT. Residues: CASSYNSSPGLAGKSPGELFF.

This chain links TRBV12-3 or TRBV12-4 with TRBJ2-5; no clear D. V dropped 6 bases and J dropped 5 bases, with 13 bases sitting between them. The CDR3 is 13 amino acids. CDR3 sequence: CASRPGPWETQYF. In DNA, the CDR3 is TGTGCCAGCAGGCCGGGTCCCTGGGAGACCCAGTACTTC.

This clone appeared a single time. V usage is TRBV6-5 and J usage is TRBJ1-2, with D tentatively TRBD1 (5 bases). Germline V CDR1 and CDR2: MNHEY, SVGAGI. The CDR3 has 15 amino acids. V was trimmed by 5 bases and J by 1 base, leaving 14 bases between them. In DNA, the CDR3 is TGTGCCAGCAGTCGGAATACGGGGGTTAACTATGGCTACACCTTC. Translated, it gives CASSRNTGVNYGYTF.

The CDR3 sequence is CASSPQGGGTFF. CDR3 in DNA: TGTGCCAGCAGCCCACAGGGCGGCGGGACTTTCTTT. The chain has TRBV3-1 (or the pseudogene TRBV3-2) and TRBJ1-1, with a possible D match to TRBD1 (6 bases). Trimming removed 4 bases from V and 12 bases from J, with 15 bases in between. Germline V gene sequence: CDR1 LGHDT, CDR2 YNNKEL (reference sequence). There are 12 residues in the CDR3.

J is TRBJ2-7 and V is TRBV7-8; perhaps D is TRBD1 or TRBD2 (5 bases each). Trimming removed 10 bases at V and 6 bases at J, with 22 bases between. This CDR3 has 14 residues. Germline CDR1 and CDR2: SGHVS and FQNEAQ. The CDR3 reads CATTSWTGLGEQYF. The CDR3 DNA is TGTGCCACTACCTCGTGGACGGGGCTCGGCGAGCAGTACTTC.

In the case of this clone: Because it lacks the conserved phenylalanine or tryptophan at the end, this CDR3 is likely a read error. This chain links TRBV6-5 with TRBJ1-6; D is possibly TRBD1 (6 bases). The germline V gene encodes CDR1 MNHEY and CDR2 SVGAGI. This CDR3 region has 14 residues. The germline V and J ends were trimmed by 2 bases and 7 bases, with 9 bases remaining between them. For the CDR3, the DNA is TGTGCCAGCAGTTACGAAACAGGGAATTCACCCCTCCACCTT. This encodes CASSYETGNSPLHL.

The J gene is TRBJ2-1, the V gene TRBV24-1; 10 positions agree with TRBD1. The germline V gene has CDR1 KGHDR and CDR2 SFDVKD. V was pared by 2 bases and J by 6 bases, with 6 bases of the junction left unmatched. The CDR3 is made up of 16 amino acids. The CDR3, as DNA: TGTGCCACCAGTGATTCCGGGACAGGGGCCCGCAATGAGCAGTTCTTC. Translation gives CATSDSGTGARNEQFF.

The chain is built from TRBV18 and TRBJ2-7; TRBD1 or TRBD2 may be the D gene (5 bases each). The length of the CDR3 is 16 residues. The V gene's germline CDR1 is KGHSH and CDR2 LQKENI. Trimming took 3 bases from V and 2 from J, leaving 17 bases between them. In DNA, the CDR3 is TGTGCCAGCTCACCCCGGGACGTTTCTTTTACCTACGAGCAGTACTTC. It translates to CASSPRDVSFTYEQYF.

The genes are TRBV7-2 and TRBJ1-2; a weak D match, TRBD1 (6 bases). CDR3 size: 14 residues. V lost 5 bases, J lost 1 base, and 11 bases lay in between. Germline V gives CDR1 SGHTA, CDR2 FQGNSA. DNA for the CDR3: TGTGCCAGCAGCGGTACAGGGCTTAACTATGGCTACACCTTC. The encoded protein is CASSGTGLNYGYTF.

The chain links TRBV27 to TRBJ1-2, with no clear D. CDR1 and CDR2 (germline): MNHEY, SMNVEV (reference sequence). The CDR3 totals 15 residues. Between the trimmed V and J ends, which lost 2 bases and 8 bases, there was a span of 18 bases. CDR3 region: CASSLIGQRSMGYTF. As DNA, the CDR3 is TGTGCCAGCAGTTTAATTGGTCAGCGGAGTATGGGCTACACCTTC.

This clone was seen more than once but under ten times. The rearrangement links TRBV5-4 to TRBJ1-4; a possible D gene is TRBD1 (5 bases). V dropped 4 bases and J dropped 5 bases, with 18 bases sitting between them. Germline V gene lookup returns CDR1 SGHNT and CDR2 YYREEE (reference sequence). This CDR3 contains 16 residues. The CDR3 loop is CASSAQTGGVNEKLFF. The CDR3 bases are TGTGCCAGCAGCGCTCAAACAGGTGGGGTAAATGAAAAACTGTTTTTT. The variable domain in full, completed from reference TRBV5-4 and TRBJ1-4, reads ETGVTQSPTHLIKTRGQQVTLRCSSQSGHNTVSWYQQALGQGPQFIFQYYREEENGRGNFPPRFSGLQFPNYSSELNVNALELDDSALYLCASSAQTGGVNEKLFFGSGTQLSVL.